The rows below give T cell receptor beta chains drawn from one sample of a study of blood T cells in healthy people across ages. Each CDR3 protein gets one entry after TCRdb re-called the 5' RACE reads with MiXCR. The top ten hold roughly 25% of the sample, which has approximately 790,000 distinct CDR3 sequences, approximately 65% seen once. Sequenced input: blood. These receptors were collected from a man between 25 and 39 years old in good health. The CDR3 runs from the conserved cysteine through the conserved F or W. The D gene is left open where the match is weak. Clone size appears in some rows only: once, few, many, or a class for an expanded clone.

NA,14,NA,TRBJ2-3,TRBV4-3,TGCGCCAGCAGCCAGGAAGGATACCACGTTCCTCTGTATTTT,CASSQEGYHVPLYF
NA,13,NA,TRBJ1-2,TRBV12-3/TRBV12-4,TGTGCCAGCAGCTCCGGGACCAGCTATGGCTACACCTTC,CASSSGTSYGYTF
NA,12,NA,TRBJ2-7,TRBV28,TGTGCCAGCAGTACAGGGTTCAACGAGCAGTACTTC,CASSTGFNEQYF
TRBD1,14,NA,TRBJ2-7,TRBV20-1,TGCAGTGACCCAAAAGCAGGGGGAATCACCGAGCAGTACTTC,CSDPKAGGITEQYF
NA,14,NA,TRBJ2-1,TRBV20-1,TGCAGTGCGCCGGTCGCCGGGGCAGCGAATGAGCAGTTCTTC,CSAPVAGAANEQFF
NA,14,NA,TRBJ2-7,TRBV3-1,TGTGCCAGCAGCCAACAGGACGGAGCCTACGAGCAGTACTTC,CASSQQDGAYEQYF
TRBD2,18,NA,TRBJ2-6,TRBV6-1,TGTGCCAGCAGTACAGGACTAGCGGGGACCTCTGGGGCCAACGTCCTGACTTTC,CASSTGLAGTSGANVLTF
TRBD1,16,once,TRBJ1-5,TRBV29-1,TGCAGCGTTGAAGTTGGGGGGACAGGGGGGGATCAGCCCCAGCATTTT,CSVEVGGTGGDQPQHF
TRBD2,14,NA,TRBJ2-4,TRBV10-3,TGTGCCATCAGTGAGGGACTAGCGGGGACTTTTCAGTACTTC,CAISEGLAGTFQYF
NA,14,few,TRBJ2-4,TRBV7-2,TGTGCCAGCAGCTTAGCGGGGGGGCCCCGGGAGCAGTACTTC,CASSLAGGPREQYF
NA,16,few,TRBJ1-6,TRBV25-1,TGTGCCAGCAGTGAAGGGTGGAGCTCCTATAATTCACCCCTCCACTTT,CASSEGWSSYNSPLHF
NA,15,NA,TRBJ1-1,TRBV4-2,TGTGCCAGCAGCCAAGTGTTGGAGGGGAACACTGAAGCTTTCTTT,CASSQVLEGNTEAFF
NA,14,NA,TRBJ2-7,TRBV5-5,TGTGCCAGCAGCTTGGTTCCATCCCCCTACGAGCAGTACTTC,CASSLVPSPYEQYF
NA,15,NA,TRBJ2-5,TRBV28,TGTGCCAGCAGAGGGGGGGGGACAGGCCAAGAGACCCAGTACTTC,CASRGGGTGQETQYF
NA,13,NA,TRBJ2-7,TRBV6-1,TGTGCCAGCAGTAAAGGGGAAGCCAACGAGCAGTACTTC,CASSKGEANEQYF
TRBD1,14,NA,TRBJ1-2,TRBV5-1,TGCGCCAGCAGAACGAGACAGGGTGGATATGGCTACACCTTC,CASRTRQGGYGYTF
NA,14,NA,TRBJ2-5,TRBV28,TGTGCCAGCAGTTTAATAGCCCGCCAAGAGACCCAGTACTTC,CASSLIARQETQYF
NA,13,NA,TRBJ2-7,TRBV9,TGTGCCAGCAGCGCCCTGGGGGGCGACGAGCAGTACTTC,CASSALGGDEQYF
NA,15,once,TRBJ2-1,TRBV28,TGTGCCAACACCACCCCAGGGGACCCCTACAATGAGCAGTTCTTC,CANTTPGDPYNEQFF
NA,13,NA,TRBJ2-7,TRBV10-3,TGTGCCATCGGAGGGACATTTGGGGGCGAGCAGTACTTC,CAIGGTFGGEQYF
TRBD1,18,NA,TRBJ2-1,TRBV5-1,TGCGCCAGCAGCTTGGCTTTCGGGACAGGGCTATCCTACAATGAGCAGTTCTTC,CASSLAFGTGLSYNEQFF
NA,12,once,TRBJ2-5,TRBV30,TGTGCCTGGACAGGCCAAGTAGAGACCCAGTACTTC,CAWTGQVETQYF
TRBD1,16,NA,TRBJ2-2,TRBV7-3,TGTGCCAGCAGCAGCACAGGGGGCAGTAATACCGGGGAGCTGTTTTTT,CASSSTGGSNTGELFF
NA,15,NA,TRBJ2-5,TRBV4-2,TGTGCCAGCAGCCAAGCCCGAGCGTTCCAAGAGACCCAGTACTTC,CASSQARAFQETQYF
NA,15,NA,TRBJ2-7,TRBV6-5,TGTGCCAGCAGCCTACGGGTCGGACAGTTCTACGAGCAGTACTTC,CASSLRVGQFYEQYF
NA,14,NA,TRBJ1-1,TRBV4-3,TGCGCCAGCAGCCAAGATCAATACGGACCTGAAGCTTTCTTT,CASSQDQYGPEAFF
NA,15,NA,TRBJ2-7,TRBV6-5,TGTGCCAGCAGTTACTCGCTCGGGGAAGGGTACGAGCAGTACTTC,CASSYSLGEGYEQYF
TRBD1,15,NA,TRBJ2-7,TRBV4-3,TGCGCCAGCAGCCAAGGGACAGGGAAGACCTACGAGCAGTACTTC,CASSQGTGKTYEQYF
NA,15,NA,TRBJ2-5,TRBV3-1,TGTGCCAGCAGCCAAATTCCGGGCGGCCAAGAGACCCAGTACTTC,CASSQIPGGQETQYF
NA,15,NA,TRBJ1-2,TRBV5-1,TGCGCCAGCAGCTTGGAGGGAGCCTTGGGCTATGGCTACACCTTC,CASSLEGALGYGYTF
TRBD2,14,few,TRBJ2-1,TRBV12-3/TRBV12-4,TGTGCCAGCAGGATAGCGGGGGACATCAATGAGCAGTTCTTC,CASRIAGDINEQFF
NA,16,NA,TRBJ2-7,TRBV7-6,TGTGCCAGCAGCTACGGGTTGGGCCTAGGGGGGGACGAGCAGTACTTC,CASSYGLGLGGDEQYF
NA,12,NA,TRBJ2-7,TRBV4-3,TGCGCCAGCAGCCAAGATCGTAGGAGTCAGTACTTC,CASSQDRRSQYF
TRBD2,16,once,TRBJ2-5,TRBV7-6,TGTGCCAGCAGCATGAGCCTAGCGGGGTCTCAGAAGACCCAGTACTTC,CASSMSLAGSQKTQYF
NA,15,NA,TRBJ2-6,TRBV7-3,TGTGCCAGCGGGGAAAAGGTTGCTGGGGCCAACGTCCTGACTTTC,CASGEKVAGANVLTF
TRBD2,18,NA,TRBJ2-1,TRBV9,TGTGCCAGCAGCTCTACGAAGGGCGCGGGGGAGATCTACAATGAGCAGTTCTTC,CASSSTKGAGEIYNEQFF
TRBD2,15,NA,TRBJ2-5,TRBV6-5,TGTGCCAGCAGCTCACTAGCGGGGTACCAAGAGACCCAGTACTTC,CASSSLAGYQETQYF
TRBD1,15,once,TRBJ1-5,TRBV20-1,TGCAGTGCTCCCCACGACAGGGACAGCAATCAGCCCCAGCATTTT,CSAPHDRDSNQPQHF
NA,14,few,TRBJ2-7,TRBV29-1,TGCAGCCTCCCTAGACAGGTCCTCACCTACGAGCAGTACTTC,CSLPRQVLTYEQYF
TRBD2,18,NA,TRBJ2-3,TRBV7-2,TGTGCCAGCAGCTTACAGAGCGGGGGGGCCGCTAGCACAGATACGCAGTATTTT,CASSLQSGGAASTDTQYF
TRBD2,13,NA,TRBJ2-7,TRBV3-1,TGTGCCAGCAGCAGGGTCCTAGCGGGGGAGCAGTACTTC,CASSRVLAGEQYF